The rows below give T cell receptor beta chains drawn from one sample of a study of blood T cells in healthy people across ages. TCRdb reanalysed the 5' RACE reads using MiXCR and keeps one entry per CDR3 protein. The table records about 2 million distinct CDR3 sequences, approximately 50% of them present only once. The sequenced sample consisted of blood. These receptors were collected from a middle-aged woman in good health. Each CDR3 is given with its conserved first and last residue. The D gene is left open where the match is weak. The size field is filled for only some rows; it gives once, few, many or a size class.

clone size: many; J gene: TRBJ2-4; V gene: TRBV7-2; D gene: .; CDR3 protein: CASSLGAGAKNIQYF; CDR3 DNA: TGTGCCAGCAGCTTAGGGGCAGGGGCCAAAAACATTCAGTACTTC
clone size: .; J gene: TRBJ1-4; V gene: TRBV15; D gene: TRBD1; CDR3 protein: CATSIEGASNEKLFF; CDR3 DNA: TGTGCCACCAGTATCGAGGGGGCTTCTAATGAAAAACTGTTTTTT
clone size: .; J gene: TRBJ2-5; V gene: TRBV5-1; D gene: TRBD1; CDR3 protein: CASSFAPTGNRETQYF; CDR3 DNA: TGCGCCAGCAGCTTTGCACCGACAGGGAATCGGGAGACCCAGTACTTC
clone size: few; J gene: TRBJ2-1; V gene: TRBV12-3/TRBV12-4; D gene: TRBD2; CDR3 protein: CASSKRGPMGNEQFF; CDR3 DNA: TGTGCCAGCAGTAAGCGGGGGCCAATGGGGAATGAGCAGTTCTTC
clone size: few; J gene: TRBJ2-6; V gene: TRBV24-1; D gene: TRBD2; CDR3 protein: CATSDWTSGGLSGANVLTF; CDR3 DNA: TGTGCCACCAGTGATTGGACTAGCGGGGGACTCTCTGGGGCCAACGTCCTGACTTTC
clone size: few; J gene: TRBJ2-3; V gene: TRBV5-1; D gene: TRBD1; CDR3 protein: CASSWGTGGFGDTQYF; CDR3 DNA: TGCGCCAGCAGCTGGGGGACAGGAGGGTTCGGAGATACGCAGTATTTT
clone size: few; J gene: TRBJ2-7; V gene: TRBV3-1; D gene: TRBD1; CDR3 protein: CASSNPGQGFYEQYF; CDR3 DNA: TGTGCCAGCAGCAATCCGGGACAGGGGTTTTACGAGCAGTACTTC
clone size: .; J gene: TRBJ2-7; V gene: TRBV19; D gene: .; CDR3 protein: CASSSPRNEQYF; CDR3 DNA: TGTGCCAGTAGTTCTCCAAGGAACGAGCAGTACTTC
clone size: .; J gene: TRBJ1-6; V gene: TRBV4-1; D gene: .; CDR3 protein: CASSQDTRGSPLHF; CDR3 DNA: TGCGCCAGCAGCCAAGACACCCGAGGCTCACCCCTCCACTTT
clone size: .; J gene: TRBJ2-5; V gene: TRBV10-3; D gene: .; CDR3 protein: CAISGVGPRETQYF; CDR3 DNA: TGTGCCATCAGTGGGGTGGGGCCACGGGAGACCCAGTACTTC
clone size: .; J gene: TRBJ2-1; V gene: TRBV5-1; D gene: TRBD1; CDR3 protein: CASSLIPTGQGNEQFF; CDR3 DNA: TGCGCCAGCAGCTTAATACCAACGGGACAGGGTAATGAGCAGTTCTTC
clone size: .; J gene: TRBJ2-7; V gene: TRBV28; D gene: .; CDR3 protein: CASSVGGRFYEQYF; CDR3 DNA: TGTGCCAGCAGCGTGGGGGGCAGGTTCTACGAGCAGTACTTC
clone size: few; J gene: TRBJ2-3; V gene: TRBV12-3/TRBV12-4; D gene: .; CDR3 protein: CASRLGPSTDTQYF; CDR3 DNA: TGTGCCAGCAGACTCGGGCCTAGCACAGATACGCAGTATTTT